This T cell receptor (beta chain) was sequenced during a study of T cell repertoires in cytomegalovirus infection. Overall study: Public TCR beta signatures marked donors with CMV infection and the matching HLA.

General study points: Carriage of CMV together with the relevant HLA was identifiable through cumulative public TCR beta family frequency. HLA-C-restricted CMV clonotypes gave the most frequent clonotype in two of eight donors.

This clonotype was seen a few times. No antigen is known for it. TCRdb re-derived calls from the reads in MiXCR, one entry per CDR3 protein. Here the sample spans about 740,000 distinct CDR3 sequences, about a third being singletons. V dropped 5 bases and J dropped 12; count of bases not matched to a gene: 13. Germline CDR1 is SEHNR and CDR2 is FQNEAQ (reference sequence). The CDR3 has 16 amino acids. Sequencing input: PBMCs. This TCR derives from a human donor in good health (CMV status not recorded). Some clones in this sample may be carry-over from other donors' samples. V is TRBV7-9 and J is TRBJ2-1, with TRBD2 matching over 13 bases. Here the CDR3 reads CASSGTSGGARRAQFF. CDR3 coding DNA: TGTGCCAGCAGCGGAACTAGCGGGGGGGCTCGTAGGGCGCAGTTCTTC. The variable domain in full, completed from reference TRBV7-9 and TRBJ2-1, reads DTGVSQNPRHKITKRGQNVTFRCDPISEHNRLYWYRQTLGQGPEFLTYFQNEAQLEKSRLLSDRFSAERPKGSFSTLEIQRTEQGDSAMYLCASSGTSGGARRAQFFGPGTRLTVL.